The 16 T cell receptor beta chains presented below share a single source sample, sequenced in a study of T cells in Graves' hyperthyroidism and ophthalmopathy. It was RNA transcripts that yielded the amplified TCR beta CDR3 regions. HTBI primers were employed in a first-round RT-PCR of the TCR CDR3. MiXCR was run by TCRdb on the multiplex PCR reads, yielding one entry per CDR3 protein. The sample yields about 280,000 distinct CDR3 sequences, less than 30% seen once. Sequenced material: blood. These receptors originate from a man aged 40-49 years with Graves' hyperthyroidism that later progressed to Graves' ophthalmopathy.

About this clonotype: One base away lies a much larger clone, so this may be a sequencing read error. This rearrangement joins TRBV6-1 to TRBJ2-6; D gene ambiguous. The ends were cut back, 6 bases at V and 0 bases at J, with 6 bases in the middle. The V gene's germline CDR1 is MNHNS and CDR2 SASEGT. The CDR3 sequence is 14 residues long. Written as DNA, the CDR3 is TGTGCCAGCAGCTCCCGCTCTGGGGCCAACGTCCTGACTTTC. Protein: CASSSRSGANVLTF.

The table lists this clonotype with many counts. The chain is built from TRBV29-1 and TRBJ1-1, with D hard to call. The germline V gene has CDR1 SQVTM and CDR2 ANQGSEA. CDR3 length: 11 residues. V dropped 1 base and J dropped 8 bases, with 8 bases sitting between them. Here the CDR3 reads CSVEGVDEAFF. The CDR3 DNA sequence: TGCAGCGTTGAAGGAGTGGACGAAGCTTTCTTT.

This clonotype was found many times. The chain recombines TRBV12-3 or TRBV12-4 with TRBJ2-2, with 7 nucleotides matching TRBD1. V shed 10 bases and J 3 bases; nucleotides not matched to a gene: 8. This CDR3 has 14 amino acids. The CDR3 DNA reads TGTGCCATCCGAGGGACAGCTCACACCGGGGAGCTGTTTTTT. Amino acid sequence: CAIRGTAHTGELFF.

V usage is TRBV5-1 and J usage is TRBJ2-4; the match to TRBD2 covers 14 bases. CDR1 and CDR2 from the germline V gene are SGHRS and YFSETQ. The length of the CDR3 is 19 residues. Trimming removed 1 base from V and 6 bases from J; junction bases left unmatched: 12. The CDR3 loop is CASSLSSGLAGVGGNIQYF. CDR3 bases: TGCGCCAGCAGCTTGAGTTCGGGACTAGCGGGAGTTGGTGGAAACATTCAGTACTTC.

This clonotype was observed a few times. The rearrangement links TRBV9 to TRBJ2-5, with 7 bases aligning to TRBD1. Germline CDR1 is SGDLS and CDR2 is YYNGEE. J gave up 3 bases and V 0 bases, and 8 bases lay outside the gene matches. This CDR3 comprises 16 residues. The CDR3 sequence: CASSVGFGTAKETQYF. DNA for the CDR3: TGTGCCAGCAGCGTAGGGTTCGGGACAGCAAAAGAGACCCAGTACTTC.

Many counts were recorded for this clonotype. This chain joins TRBV6-9 and TRBJ2-7; 9 nucleotides align to TRBD2. V lost 0 bases, J lost 4 bases, and 4 bases stayed unmatched. The germline V gene has CDR1 MNHGY and CDR2 SVAAGI. The CDR3 is 15 amino acids. The CDR3 sequence is CASSYSNSGRYEQYF. The CDR3 DNA sequence: TGTGCCAGCAGTTATTCGAATAGCGGGAGATACGAGCAGTACTTC.

The table lists this clonotype with a few counts. The rearrangement joins TRBV7-9 to TRBJ2-7; the D gene is possibly TRBD2 (7 bases). Germline values: CDR1 SEHNR, CDR2 FQNEAQ (reference sequence). CDR3 length: 13 amino acids. Trimming pared 6 bases from V and 5 bases from J, leaving 14 bases between. CDR3 loop: CASSFPGGNEQYF. The DNA of the CDR3 is TGTGCCAGCAGTTTCCCGGGGGGCAACGAGCAGTACTTC.

The sample holds many counts of this clonotype. This rearrangement joins TRBV7-3 to TRBJ2-6, with a possible D match to TRBD1 (5 bases). Germline V gives CDR1 SGHTA, CDR2 FQGTGA. This CDR3 contains 21 residues. The germline V and J ends were trimmed by 0 bases and 1 base, with 22 bases remaining between them. The CDR3 here is CASSLTPFQGALESGANVLTF. CDR3 DNA: TGTGCCAGCAGCTTAACTCCCTTCCAAGGGGCCCTCGAATCTGGGGCCAACGTCCTGACTTTC.

In this sample, this clonotype turned up once. The germline gene is not matched at one end of the junction; a read error may be the cause. The chain is built from TRBV12-3 or TRBV12-4 and TRBJ1-5; D is unclear. This CDR3 has 15 residues. The CDR3: CASILVVGWAQPQHF. The CDR3 DNA reads TGTGCCAGCATTTTAGTTGTAGGGTGGGCTCAGCCCCAGCATTTT.

This clonotype was counted many times. This chain uses TRBV11-1 with TRBJ2-4, with D perhaps TRBD2 (5 bases). There are 17 residues in the CDR3. V was pared by 4 bases and J by 8 bases, with 24 bases between. Germline V gene sequence: CDR1 SGHAT, CDR2 FQDESV (reference sequence). The CDR3 region is CASSWGELRGIKDIQYF. CDR3 in DNA: TGTGCCAGCAGCTGGGGAGAATTGAGAGGGATTAAAGACATTCAGTACTTC.

This clonotype was seen repeatedly, ten times or more. In nucleotides, the CDR3 is TGTGCCAGCAGTTTACGGGGGGGAAATTCACCCCTCCACTTT. Encoded protein: CASSLRGGNSPLHF. This chain uses TRBV12-3 or TRBV12-4 with TRBJ1-6; possible D gene TRBD1, 5 bases. Trimming cost V 2 bases and J 7 bases, with 9 bases left between them. The CDR3 runs 14 residues.

The table lists this clonotype with a few counts. The V call is TRBV27, the J call TRBJ1-1; a possible D gene is TRBD1 (6 bases). Trimming pared 10 bases from V and 5 bases from J, leaving 17 bases between. The germline V gene encodes CDR1 MNHEY and CDR2 SMNVEV (reference sequence). This CDR3 has 13 residues. This chain's CDR3 is CATKPQGQTEAFF. The DNA of the CDR3 is TGTGCCACCAAGCCGCAGGGGCAAACTGAAGCTTTCTTT.

This clonotype appeared many times. The rearrangement joins TRBV28 to TRBJ2-7; no definite D call. CDR1 and CDR2 (germline): MDHEN, SYDVKM. Trimming left V 4 bases short and J 0 bases short, with 4 bases between. This CDR3 region has 12 residues. In DNA form, the CDR3 reads TGTGCCAGCAGTTGGACCTCCTACGAGCAGTACTTC. Protein product: CASSWTSYEQYF.

Written as DNA, the CDR3 is TGTGCCAGCAGTGAAGCGGCAGGGAGGATGGGCACTGAAGCTTTCTTT. Translation gives CASSEAAGRMGTEAFF. The gene calls are TRBV2 and TRBJ1-1; D is perhaps TRBD1 (5 bases). The CDR3 totals 16 residues. Trimming left V 0 bases short and J 4 bases short, with 15 bases between. Germline loops: CDR1 SNHLY, CDR2 FYNNEI.

This clonotype came up many times. The chain uses TRBV27 and TRBJ2-5; 7 positions match TRBD2. V was clipped by 3 bases and J by 1 base; unmatched bases: 5. CDR1 MNHEY and CDR2 SMNVEV come from the germline V gene (reference sequence). The CDR3 totals 15 residues. CDR3 residues: CASSFLGGGQETQYF. The CDR3 DNA is TGTGCCAGCAGTTTCTTGGGGGGGGGCCAAGAGACCCAGTACTTC.

This clonotype was detected once. The chain carries TRBV29-1 and TRBJ2-7; D is undetermined. Germline values: CDR1 SQVTM, CDR2 ANQGSEA. The CDR3 has 13 residues. Trimming cost V 1 base and J 4 bases, with 11 bases left between them. CDR3 sequence (DNA): TGCAGCGTTGAAGGTGCAGGTCGGTACGAGCAGTACTTC. Translating it yields CSVEGAGRYEQYF.